This T cell receptor (beta chain) was found in a study of shared clonotypes between healthy human individuals. In germline, CDR1 is SGHVS, CDR2 FQNEAQ. The CDR3 has 13 amino acids. V was clipped by 5 bases and J by 2 bases, with 7 bases between them. For genomic DNA, unsorted samples relied on roughly 100 million PBMCs. The count of this clone is one. Unsorted PBMC DNA went through sequencing on ten immunoSEQ deep assay plates. Libraries were prepared by immunoSEQ multiplex PCR; TCRdb keeps only in-frame clonotypes and omits some of them. The sample includes about 480,000 clones, nearly 80% of them seen just once.

This receptor was taken from a woman in her thirties or forties in good health. Some clones in this sample may be carry-over from other donors' samples. Sequenced material: PBMCs. This chain uses TRBV7-8 with TRBJ1-3; D ambiguous. The CDR3 coding sequence is TGTGCCAGCAGCCAAGCGACTGGAAACACCATATATTTT. Translation: CASSQATGNTIYF.